These 26 T cell receptor beta chains came from one sample sequenced in a study of tumor-infiltrating lymphocytes in oesophageal squamous cell carcinoma. A single record per CDR3 protein comes from TCRdb applying MiXCR to the PCR reads. The sample carries under 6,500 distinct CDR3 sequences, around 15% recorded once. The sequencing input was normal esophageal tissue next to the tumor. The receptors were gathered from a male donor with esophageal squamous cell carcinoma.

At least ten counts were recorded for this clonotype. This rearrangement joins TRBV11-2 to TRBJ2-3, with 9 bases that match TRBD2. The germline V gene encodes CDR1 SGHAT and CDR2 FQNNGV. V gave up 4 bases and J gave up 0 bases; unmatched junction bases: 5. The CDR3 sequence is 16 residues long. CDR3 in DNA: TGTGCCAGCAGCTCGACTAGCGGAGCTAGCACAGATACGCAGTATTTT. It is translated as CASSSTSGASTDTQYF.

This clonotype was seen many times. The V call is TRBV2, the J call TRBJ2-1; no firm D call. The J call may not be correct, given that the DNA end is closer to TRBJ2-7. This CDR3 region has 14 residues. The germline gives CDR1 SNHLY, CDR2 FYNNEI. Here the CDR3 DNA reads TGTGCCAGCAGTGCAGAGGAAAATGCCTACGAGCAGTACTTC. Translation: CASSAEENAYEQYF.

This clonotype was recorded at least ten times. V is TRBV6-1 and J is TRBJ1-6; D call uncertain. V was trimmed by 2 bases and J by 11 bases, leaving 16 bases between them. CDR1 MNHNS and CDR2 SASEGT come from the germline V gene. This CDR3 is 15 amino acids long. The CDR3 DNA reads as TGTGCCAGCAGTGAACGTATATCCCCGGTGACACCCCTCCACTTT. The encoded protein is CASSERISPVTPLHF.

The genes are TRBV2 and TRBJ1-2; D is undetermined. This CDR3 contains 13 residues. Germline CDR1 SNHLY, CDR2 FYNNEI. The germline V and J ends were trimmed by 1 base and 7 bases, with 10 bases remaining between them. CDR3 region: CASSEVGGPGYTF. CDR3 sequence (DNA): TGTGCCAGCAGTGAAGTTGGAGGTCCTGGCTACACCTTC.

Remarks on this clonotype: This could be a read error, since a much larger clone is one nucleotide away. The chain links TRBV5-4 to TRBJ1-1; D is unresolved. Germline loops: CDR1 SGHNT, CDR2 YYREEE (reference sequence). The CDR3 totals 15 residues. Trimming took 6 bases from V and 0 from J, leaving 15 bases between them. In DNA form, the CDR3 reads TGTGCCAGCACCTCCCAGAGCTTCATGAACACTGAAGCTTTCTTT. Translation gives CASTSQSFMNTEAFF.

Turning to this clonotype: This is likely a read error, given that the CDR3 carries no conserved phenylalanine or tryptophan at its end. The DNA is omitted, as the CDR3 cannot be located on it reliably, and the CDR3 follows TCRdb's listing. J is TRBJ2-3 and V is TRBV7-3; the table names TRBD2, a call not compared with the DNA. The germline V gene has CDR1 SGHTA and CDR2 FQGTGA. The CDR3 totals 14 residues, both ends included. The CDR3 protein is CASSSGDYEQYFGP.

This clonotype showed up just a few times. A read error is likely, as this CDR3 ends without the conserved phenylalanine or tryptophan. It is unclear where the CDR3 begins or ends on the DNA, so no DNA is shown, and the CDR3 is as TCRdb lists it. This chain links TRBV28 with TRBJ2-7. Including both end residues, the CDR3 is 17 amino acids long. Germline lookup yields CDR1 MDHEN and CDR2 SYDVKM. CDR3: CASSLGASTNYGYTFGS.

Comments on this clonotype: One base away lies a much larger clone, so this may be a sequencing read error. The CDR3 ends on some other residue instead of the conserved phenylalanine or tryptophan, so this is likely a read error. The chain recombines TRBV19 with TRBJ2-5; D is possibly TRBD1 (5 bases). The CDR3 covers 14 residues. Germline assignment: CDR1 LNHDA and CDR2 SQIVND (reference sequence). The V and J ends lost 6 bases and 3 bases respectively, with 14 bases between them. CDR3 region: CASSPTVTEETQYL. The CDR3 DNA follows: TGTGCCAGTAGCCCGACAGTAACCGAAGAGACCCAGTACCTC.

Many counts were recorded for this clonotype. The rearrangement uses TRBV5-1 and TRBJ2-2, with a tentative D call TRBD2 (5 bases). CDR1 SGHRS and CDR2 YFSETQ come from the germline V gene. V was shortened by 0 bases and J by 6 bases, with 9 bases between the two germline ends. The CDR3 consists of 14 residues. The CDR3 is CASSLEPAAGELFF. The CDR3, as DNA: TGCGCCAGCAGCTTGGAACCAGCGGCCGGGGAGCTGTTTTTT.

This clonotype is categorized as medium-sized. The J gene is TRBJ2-5, the V gene TRBV12-3 or TRBV12-4; TRBD2 matches at 7 bases. The V and J ends lost 7 bases and 2 bases, in that order; junction bases with no gene match: 4. The CDR3 spans 13 residues. CDR3 sequence reads: CASKVGLQETQYF. The DNA of the CDR3 is TGTGCCAGCAAGGTGGGACTACAAGAGACCCAGTACTTC.

By its share, this clonotype is medium-sized. Being one base from a much bigger clone, this may be a read error. V and J are TRBV7-3 and TRBJ2-7; the D gene is possibly TRBD2 (5 bases). Germline CDR1 SGHTA, CDR2 FQGTGA. Trimming pared 0 bases from V and 7 bases from J, leaving 10 bases between. The CDR3 length is 13 residues. The DNA for the CDR3 is TGTGCCAGCAGCTTAACGTGGAGGAATGAGCAGTACTTC. It is translated as CASSLTWRNEQYF.

Only a few counts were recorded for this clonotype. The CDR3 region is CASSLYLGVSNQPQHF. The CDR3 DNA reads as TGTGCCAGCAGTTTATATTTAGGGGTTAGCAATCAGCCCCAGCATTTT. The chain recombines TRBV27 with TRBJ1-5, with D possibly being TRBD1 (5 bases). CDR3 size: 16 residues. The V gene's germline CDR1 is MNHEY and CDR2 SMNVEV (reference sequence). The V and J ends lost 1 base and 0 bases respectively, with 10 bases between them.

Only one count was recorded for this clonotype. The chain uses TRBV18 and TRBJ1-2; D is possibly TRBD1 or TRBD2 (5 bases each). Near its end, the DNA agrees better with TRBJ2-7, so the J call may be wrong. CDR3 length: 14 amino acids. Germline lookup yields CDR1 KGHSH and CDR2 LQKENI. CDR3 DNA: TGTGCCAGCTCCCCGAAGACAGTCCGGGATGAGCAGTACTTC. It yields the protein CASSPKTVRDEQYF.

In this sample, this clonotype turned up many times. This sequence joins TRBV10-3 and TRBJ2-6, with TRBD1 matching 8 bases. The CDR3 runs 18 residues. The V gene's germline CDR1 is ENHRY and CDR2 SYGVKD. V lost 3 bases to trimming and J lost 3 bases; unmatched junction nucleotides: 10. The CDR3 DNA follows: TGTGCCATCAGTGACCGGATATCAGGGGGCAGTGGGGCCAACGTCCTGACTTTC. Its protein product is CAISDRISGGSGANVLTF.

This clonotype has a count of ten or more. A read error is possible here, since a much larger clone lies one base away. The rearrangement joins TRBV11-2 to TRBJ2-5, with D possibly being TRBD2 (6 bases). The CDR3 is 15 amino acids. Trimming cost V 3 bases and J 11 bases, with 22 bases left between them. Germline V CDR1 and CDR2: SGHAT, FQNNGV. DNA of the CDR3: TGTGCCAGCAGCTTCGGGGTGGGACTGACCAATGAGCAGTACTTC. Amino acid sequence: CASSFGVGLTNEQYF.

This clonotype was observed at least ten times. This rearrangement joins TRBV10-3 to TRBJ2-7; 8 bases fit TRBD1. CDR3 length: 15 amino acids. V trimming: 3 bases; J trimming: 7 bases; junction bases outside the gene matches: 11. Looked up from germline, CDR1 is ENHRY and CDR2 is SYGVKD. CDR3 amino acids: CAISDYGQGRGEQYF. The CDR3 DNA reads as TGTGCCATCAGTGACTACGGACAGGGACGGGGGGAGCAGTACTTC.

On this clonotype: The missing conserved phenylalanine or tryptophan at the end of this CDR3 makes a read error likely. The DNA is left out, because the CDR3 cannot be placed on it with certainty; the CDR3 is given as TCRdb lists it. The chain recombines TRBV12-3 or TRBV12-4 with TRBJ2-5. The CDR3 totals 15 residues, both ends included. The CDR3 spells CASSLVQNYGYTFGS.

Only a few counts were recorded for this clonotype. This chain joins TRBV2 and TRBJ2-3; D unresolved. CDR1 and CDR2 (germline): SNHLY, FYNNEI. This CDR3 contains 11 residues. V lost 4 bases and J 3 bases, leaving 2 bases between the germline ends. CDR3 nucleotide sequence: TGTGCCAGCAGTGTGACAGATACGCAGTATTTT. It encodes CASSVTDTQYF.

The V and J genes are TRBV30 and TRBJ2-3; no definite D call. The V gene's germline CDR1 is GTSNPN and CDR2 SVGIG (reference sequence). This CDR3 region has 14 residues. Trimming removed 4 bases at V and 0 bases at J, with 11 bases between. DNA for the CDR3: TGTGCCTGGACCGCCCTGAAAAGCACAGATACGCAGTATTTT. Protein: CAWTALKSTDTQYF.

By share of the sample, this clonotype is medium-sized. CDR3 sequence reads: CASSSRTSGTGDTQYF. CDR3 nucleotide sequence: TGTGCCAGCAGCTCTAGGACTAGCGGGACTGGAGATACGCAGTATTTT. The rearrangement links TRBV7-9 to TRBJ2-3, with 12 nucleotides matching TRBD2. V lost 4 bases to trimming and J lost 5 bases; unmatched junction nucleotides: 7. The CDR3 is 16 amino acids. Per the germline V gene, CDR1 is SEHNR and CDR2 is FQNEAQ (reference sequence). Drawing the rest from reference TRBV7-9 and TRBJ2-3, the complete variable domain is DTGVSQNPRHKITKRGQNVTFRCDPISEHNRLYWYRQTLGQGPEFLTYFQNEAQLEKSRLLSDRFSAERPKGSFSTLEIQRTEQGDSAMYLCASSSRTSGTGDTQYFGPGTRLTVL.

This clonotype showed up many times. The chain uses TRBV5-3 and TRBJ2-1, with D perhaps TRBD1 (5 bases). TRBV5-3 is classed as an ORF, of uncertain function. CDR3 length: 17 amino acids. V was cut by 0 bases and J by 6 bases, with 19 bases left in between. The CDR3 here is CARSLVVDQGRGNEQFF. CDR3 bases: TGTGCCAGAAGCTTGGTAGTTGACCAGGGTCGAGGCAATGAGCAGTTCTTC.

V and J are TRBV7-9 and TRBJ2-5, with 8 bases that match TRBD1. Germline values: CDR1 SEHNR, CDR2 FQNEAQ (reference sequence). This CDR3 region has 14 residues. Trimming cost V 4 bases and J 4 bases; bases outside gene matches: 5. Written as DNA, the CDR3 is TGTGCCAGCAGCTCCCGGACAGGGCGAGAGACCCAGTACTTC. This encodes CASSSRTGRETQYF.

This clonotype was seen just once. Without the conserved terminal phenylalanine or tryptophan, this CDR3 likely stems from a read error. Because the CDR3's place on the DNA is in doubt, the DNA is left out and the CDR3 is given as listed by TCRdb. The chain uses TRBV10-3 and TRBJ2-7; TRBD1 was called by the table and not checked on the DNA. Germline loops: CDR1 ENHRY, CDR2 SYGVKD. The CDR3 extends over 16 residues, inclusive of both ends. This CDR3 reads CAILEQGETYGYTFGS.

This clonotype rates as medium-sized. The V gene is TRBV11-3, the J gene TRBJ2-3, with D unresolved. The CDR3 length is 13 residues. V gave up 7 bases and J gave up 4 bases, with 12 bases separating them. Looked up from germline, CDR1 is SGHNT and CDR2 is YENEEA. The chain's CDR3 is CASTPGPSDTQYF. DNA of the CDR3: TGTGCCAGCACCCCTGGACCTTCAGATACGCAGTATTTT. Variable domain in full (rest from reference TRBV11-3 and TRBJ2-3): EAGVVQSPRYKIIEKKQPVAFWCNPISGHNTLYWYLQNLGQGPELLIRYENEEAVDDSQLPKDRFSAERLKGVDSTLKIQPAELGDSAVYLCASTPGPSDTQYFGPGTRLTVL.

The chain carries TRBV6-1 and TRBJ1-2; 11 bases line up with TRBD1. With 4 bases clipped from V and 8 bases from J, the junction kept 12 bases outside the gene matches. Germline lookup yields CDR1 MNHNS and CDR2 SASEGT. CDR3 size: 16 residues. CDR3 DNA: TGTGCCAGCAGTGCCCTCTCCGGGACAGGGGGTAAGGGCTACACCTTC. This gives the protein CASSALSGTGGKGYTF.

This clonotype appeared many times. The chain joins TRBV19 to TRBJ2-4, with D unresolved. CDR1 and CDR2 (germline): LNHDA, SQIVND (reference sequence). V was clipped by 6 bases and J by 0 bases, with 15 bases between them. The CDR3 covers 16 residues. CDR3 protein: CASREGITVAKNIQYF. DNA of the CDR3: TGTGCCAGTAGAGAAGGGATTACGGTAGCCAAAAACATTCAGTACTTC.